This T cell receptor (beta chain) was observed in a study of OX40 agonist ivuxolimab in advanced cancers. Study-wide context: Allowance was made for prior anti-PD-1, anti-PD-L1 or anti-CTLA-4 therapy, and 40% had some.

This clone appeared once. Libraries were prepared by immunoSEQ multiplex PCR; TCRdb keeps only in-frame clonotypes and omits some of them. The data hold about 61,000 clones, with roughly four fifths observed a single time. Patients with autoimmune history or systemic immunosuppression were excluded. The trim removed 5 bases at V and 6 bases at J, leaving 11 bases unmatched. The CDR3 length is 15 residues. Germline CDR1 and CDR2: SGHAT and FQNNGV. The source was CD4+ or CD8+ T cells sorted from blood, collected in a trial of the OX40 agonist ivuxolimab. The source of this sequence is an adult with an advanced solid tumor such as melanoma, head and neck, liver or kidney cancer. The chain has TRBV11-2 and TRBJ2-3; 7 bases line up with TRBD2. The CDR3 sequence is CASSGLRAGVDTQYF. The DNA of the CDR3 is TGTGCCAGCAGCGGCCTGCGGGCGGGGGTGGATACGCAGTATTTT.